Below are 5 T cell receptor beta chains sequenced from a single sample in a study of T cell changes during pregnancy in multiple sclerosis. Using immunoSEQ multiplex PCR, the repertoire was profiled, and TCRdb retains in-frame clones only, with some absent. The table shows about 51,000 clones, with roughly 93% occurring only once. Sequencing was performed on peripheral blood, taken in the second trimester of pregnancy. The receptors come from a female donor with multiple sclerosis, enrolled in a pregnancy study.

The chain uses TRBV4-2 and TRBJ1-2, with TRBD1 identical over 7 bases. Germline V gives CDR1 LGHNA, CDR2 YNFKEQ. The trim removed 0 bases at V and 2 bases at J, leaving 3 bases unmatched. The CDR3 spans 15 residues. The CDR3 loop reads CASSQDRGVNYGYTF. In nucleotides, the CDR3 is TGTGCCAGCAGCCAAGACAGGGGGGTGAACTATGGCTACACCTTC.

V gene TRBV5-1 combines with J gene TRBJ1-2, with TRBD1 matching 7 bases. V shed 4 bases, J shed 0 bases, and the junction held 3 bases outside the gene matches. The CDR3 runs 14 residues. In germline, CDR1 is SGHRS, CDR2 YFSETQ. Here the CDR3 reads CASSPDRTNYGYTF. For the CDR3, the DNA is TGCGCCAGCAGCCCGGACAGGACTAACTATGGCTACACCTTC.

The gene calls are TRBV9 and TRBJ2-1; 9 nucleotides line up with TRBD2. V gave up 1 base and J gave up 7 bases; unmatched junction bases: 6. Germline CDR1 and CDR2: SGDLS and YYNGEE. The CDR3 consists of 15 residues. The CDR3 sequence: CASSVKAGGGNEQFF. The CDR3 DNA reads TGTGCCAGCAGCGTAAAAGCGGGGGGAGGGAATGAGCAGTTCTTC.

This clone is medium-sized by share. The chain recombines TRBV12-5 with TRBJ2-5, with D maybe TRBD1 (5 bases). Per germline, CDR1 LGHNT and CDR2 FRNRAP. This CDR3 has 13 residues. Trimming cost V 6 bases and J 6 bases, with 14 bases left between them. CDR3 coding DNA: TGTGCTAGTGGGCAAGGGGTCGGACAGACCCAGTACTTC. It yields the protein CASGQGVGQTQYF.

The CDR3: CASSPGRGRGTGELFF. Written as DNA, the CDR3 is TGCGCCAGCAGCCCTGGCAGGGGCCGGGGCACCGGGGAGCTGTTTTTT. The rearrangement links TRBV5-1 to TRBJ2-2, with TRBD1 as a possible D gene (6 bases). Germline V CDR1 and CDR2: SGHRS, YFSETQ. V dropped 4 bases and J dropped 4 bases, with 17 bases sitting between them. This CDR3 has 16 residues.